The clone carrying this TCR beta chain was seen ten or more times. Its antigen is still unknown. This specimen comes from a study of Graves' ophthalmopathy and Graves' hyperthyroidism. From RNA, the CDR3 regions of TCR beta chains were amplified and sequenced. Following a first-round RT-PCR that used HTBI primers, a second-round multiplex PCR was carried out. TCRdb redid the calling of the multiplex PCR reads with MiXCR, one entry per CDR3 protein. This table has 200,000 to 250,000 distinct CDR3 sequences, around a fifth appearing once. Study-wide results and caveats: Blood was where most expanded thyroid clonotypes above 0.001 frequency also turned up.

The sequencing sample was made of peripheral blood. The source is a woman aged 50 to 65 with Graves' ophthalmopathy.

The DNA of the CDR3 is TGTGCCAGCAGCTCCCAGGGGGCCGACACTGAAGCTTTCTTT. The encoded protein is CASSSQGADTEAFF. The V gene is TRBV7-2, the J gene TRBJ1-1; TRBD1 matches 8 bases. V gave up 4 bases and J gave up 3 bases; unmatched junction bases: 4. Germline CDR1 reads SGHTA; CDR2 reads FQGNSA. The CDR3 loop spans 14 amino acids.